The source of this TCR beta chain is a study of long-term antiretroviral therapy in people with HIV. This clone has just a few counts. The CDR3 sequence is 14 residues long. Trimming pared 7 bases from V and 0 bases from J, leaving 10 bases between. Germline V lookup: CDR1 MGHRA, CDR2 YSYEKL. Researchers report immunoSEQ v3.0 was run at survey level. Sequencing was performed with immunoSEQ multiplex PCR; in TCRdb, only in-frame clones are kept and a portion is missing. Of some 11,000 clones listed, around 84% were seen once; the top ten hold 20% to 25%. This specimen was unsorted PBMCs, taken around 7.5 years after starting antiretroviral therapy. This sequence originates from a man over 45 with HIV. The chain has TRBV4-1 and TRBJ1-3; no definite D call. The CDR3 bases are TGCGCCAGCACCCCAGTCGGCTCTGGAAACACCATATATTTT. Translating it yields CASTPVGSGNTIYF.